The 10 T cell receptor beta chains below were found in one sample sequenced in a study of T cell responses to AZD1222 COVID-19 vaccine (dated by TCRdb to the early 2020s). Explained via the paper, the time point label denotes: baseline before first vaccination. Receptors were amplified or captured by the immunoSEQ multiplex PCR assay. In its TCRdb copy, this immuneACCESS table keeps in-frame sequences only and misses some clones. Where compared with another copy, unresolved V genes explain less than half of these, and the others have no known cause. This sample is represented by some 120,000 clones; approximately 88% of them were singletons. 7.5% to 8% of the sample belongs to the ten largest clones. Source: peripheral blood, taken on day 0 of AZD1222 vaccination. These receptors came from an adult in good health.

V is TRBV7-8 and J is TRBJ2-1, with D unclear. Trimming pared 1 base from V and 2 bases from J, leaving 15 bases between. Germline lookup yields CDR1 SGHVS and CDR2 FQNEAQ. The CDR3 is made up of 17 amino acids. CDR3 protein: CASSLGSAGHPYNEQFF. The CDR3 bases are TGTGCCAGCAGCTTAGGATCCGCCGGCCATCCCTACAATGAGCAGTTCTTC.

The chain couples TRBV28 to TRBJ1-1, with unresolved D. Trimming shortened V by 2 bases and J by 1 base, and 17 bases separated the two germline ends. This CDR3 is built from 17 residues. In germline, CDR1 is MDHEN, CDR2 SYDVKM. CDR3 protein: CASSLKWGRSGNTEAFF. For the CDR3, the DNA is TGTGCCAGCAGTTTAAAATGGGGTCGGTCGGGGAACACTGAAGCTTTCTTT.

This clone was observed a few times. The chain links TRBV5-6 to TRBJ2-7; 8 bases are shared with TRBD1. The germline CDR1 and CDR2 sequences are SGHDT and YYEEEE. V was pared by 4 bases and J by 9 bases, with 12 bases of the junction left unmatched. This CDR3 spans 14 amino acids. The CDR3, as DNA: TGTGCCAGCAGCCAGGGGGCATTCCGGGGTCGGCAGTACTTC. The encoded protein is CASSQGAFRGRQYF.

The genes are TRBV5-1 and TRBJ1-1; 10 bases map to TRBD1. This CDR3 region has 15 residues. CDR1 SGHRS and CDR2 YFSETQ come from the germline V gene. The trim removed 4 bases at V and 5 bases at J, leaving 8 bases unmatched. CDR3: CASSLRGTGETEAFF. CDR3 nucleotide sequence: TGCGCCAGCAGCCTACGAGGGACAGGGGAGACTGAAGCTTTCTTT.

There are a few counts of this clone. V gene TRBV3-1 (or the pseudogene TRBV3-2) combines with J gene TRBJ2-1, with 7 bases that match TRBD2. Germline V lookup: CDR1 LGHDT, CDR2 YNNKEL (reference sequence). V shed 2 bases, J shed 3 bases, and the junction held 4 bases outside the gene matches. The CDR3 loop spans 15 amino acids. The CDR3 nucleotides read TGTGCCAGCAGCCAAAAAGCGGGATTCTACAATGAGCAGTTCTTC. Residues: CASSQKAGFYNEQFF.

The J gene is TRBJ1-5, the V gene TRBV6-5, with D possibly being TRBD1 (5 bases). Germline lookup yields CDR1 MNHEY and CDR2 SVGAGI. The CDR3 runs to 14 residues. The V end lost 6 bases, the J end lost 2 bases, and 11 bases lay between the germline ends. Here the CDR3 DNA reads TGTGCCAGCAGCCGGGACTCACGCAATCAGCCCCAGCATTTT. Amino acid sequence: CASSRDSRNQPQHF.

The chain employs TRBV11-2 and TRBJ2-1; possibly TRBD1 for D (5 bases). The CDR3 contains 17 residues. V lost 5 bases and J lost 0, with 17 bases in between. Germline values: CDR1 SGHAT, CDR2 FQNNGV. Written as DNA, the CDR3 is TGTGCCAGCAGCGACGGACGGGCAAGGGGCTCCTACAATGAGCAGTTCTTC. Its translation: CASSDGRARGSYNEQFF.

The CDR3 protein is CASSPWTSGDLAKNIQYF. For the CDR3, the DNA is TGTGCCAGCAGCCCCTGGACTAGCGGGGACCTAGCCAAAAACATTCAGTACTTC. V usage is TRBV7-2 and J usage is TRBJ2-4; 12 bases align to TRBD2. This CDR3 comprises 18 residues. Per the germline V gene, CDR1 is SGHTA and CDR2 is FQGNSA. V gave up 5 bases and J gave up 0 bases; unmatched junction bases: 8. Filled out from reference TRBV7-2 and TRBJ2-4, the complete variable domain reads GAGVSQSPSNKVTEKGKDVELRCDPISGHTALYWYRQSLGQGLEFLIYFQGNSAPDKSGLPSDRFSAERTGGSVSTLTIQRTQQEDSAVYLCASSPWTSGDLAKNIQYFGAGTRLSVL.

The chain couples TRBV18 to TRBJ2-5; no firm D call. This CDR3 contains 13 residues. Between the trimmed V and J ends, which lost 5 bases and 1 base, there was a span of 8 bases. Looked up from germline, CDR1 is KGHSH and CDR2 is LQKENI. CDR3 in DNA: TGTGCCAGCTCAGGTCTTGGCCAAGAGACCCAGTACTTC. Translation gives CASSGLGQETQYF.

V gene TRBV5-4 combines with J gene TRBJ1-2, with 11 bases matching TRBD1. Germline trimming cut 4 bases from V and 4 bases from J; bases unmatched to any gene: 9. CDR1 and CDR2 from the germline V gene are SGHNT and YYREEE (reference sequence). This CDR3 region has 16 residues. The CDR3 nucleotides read TGTGCCAGCAGCGACGTCGGACAGGGGGCTCCCTATGGCTACACCTTC. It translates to CASSDVGQGAPYGYTF.